Presented here are 18 T cell receptor beta chains from one specimen sequenced in a study of beta chain features in type 1 diabetes. As every portion of the isolated RNA was reverse transcribed, the sequencing read expressed TCRB transcripts. Sequencing used immunoSEQ multiplex PCR; TCRdb keeps in-frame clones, though not all of them. In the table there are about 230,000 clones, 9.6% of which are singletons. Sequencing was done on a sample of naive CD4+ T cells from blood. Receptor source: a woman under 30 in good health.

This clone was picked up a small number of times. This chain links TRBV2 with TRBJ2-3; 8 bases are shared with TRBD1. Trimming took 6 bases from V and 2 from J; bases not matched to a gene: 7. Germline V gene sequence: CDR1 SNHLY, CDR2 FYNNEI. The CDR3 sequence is 15 residues long. This CDR3 reads CASSLDRGYTDTQYF. CDR3 DNA sequence: TGTGCCAGCAGCCTCGACAGGGGTTACACAGATACGCAGTATTTT.

The V and J genes are TRBV9 and TRBJ2-3, with 8 bases lining up with TRBD2. The CDR3 has 15 amino acids. J was trimmed by 2 bases and V by 5 bases; bases with no gene match: 7. Germline assignment: CDR1 SGDLS and CDR2 YYNGEE. The CDR3 DNA is TGTGCCAGCAGTAGCGGGGAGGGGGTCACAGATACGCAGTATTTT. It translates to CASSSGEGVTDTQYF. The full variable domain, its missing parts supplied by reference TRBV9 and TRBJ2-3, is DSGVTQTPKHLITATGQRVTLRCSPRSGDLSVYWYQQSLDQGLQFLIQYYNGEERAKGNILERFSAQQFPDLHSELNLSSLELGDSALYFCASSSGEGVTDTQYFGPGTRLTVL.

The V gene is TRBV7-2, the J gene TRBJ1-2, with D perhaps TRBD1 (6 bases). CDR3 length equals 13 residues. The V gene's germline CDR1 is SGHTA and CDR2 FQGNSA. V lost 5 bases, J lost 4 bases, and 11 bases lay in between. The CDR3 loop is CASSPTGIYGYTF. Here the CDR3 DNA reads TGTGCCAGCAGCCCAACAGGGATCTATGGCTACACCTTC.

This clone has just a few counts. V usage is TRBV6-6 and J usage is TRBJ2-3, with unresolved D. CDR3 length: 12 amino acids. V was clipped by 6 bases and J by 5 bases, with 9 bases between them. Germline V gives CDR1 MNHNY, CDR2 SVGAGI (reference sequence). CDR3 DNA sequence: TGTGCCAGCAGCGAGAGGCGAGATACGCAGTATTTT. Translated: CASSERRDTQYF.

This clone was recorded a few times. The CDR3 here is CASSYSRGQGLDTQYF. The CDR3 DNA follows: TGTGCCAGCAGTTACTCGAGAGGACAGGGGTTAGATACGCAGTATTTT. The gene calls are TRBV6-5 and TRBJ2-3; 9 bases are shared with TRBD1. Germline assignment: CDR1 MNHEY and CDR2 SVGAGI. There are 16 residues in the CDR3. J gave up 5 bases and V 0 bases, and 6 bases lay outside the gene matches.

The J gene is TRBJ1-4, the V gene TRBV5-1, with a tentative D call TRBD1 (6 bases). This CDR3 region has 15 residues. The germline V gene encodes CDR1 SGHRS and CDR2 YFSETQ. Between the trimmed V and J ends, which lost 0 bases and 0 bases, there was a span of 6 bases. The CDR3 region has the DNA TGCGCCAGCAGCTTGGACAGGGCAACTAATGAAAAACTGTTTTTT. Protein: CASSLDRATNEKLFF.

This clone appeared many times. The J gene is TRBJ1-5, the V gene TRBV29-1; a possible D gene is TRBD1 (6 bases). Trimming took 4 bases from V and 5 from J, leaving 9 bases between them. The CDR3 covers 12 residues. CDR1 and CDR2 from the germline V gene are SQVTM and ANQGSEA. The CDR3: CSVGYRDQPQHF. The CDR3 nucleotides are TGCAGCGTTGGGTACAGGGATCAGCCCCAGCATTTT.

This clone was found a few times. V is TRBV6-5 and J is TRBJ1-4, with D maybe TRBD1 (5 bases). The CDR3 covers 13 residues. CDR1 is MNHEY, CDR2 SVGAGI, per germline. Trimming took 5 bases from V and 7 from J, leaving 11 bases between them. The CDR3 sequence is CASSRGTGEKLFF. The CDR3 DNA sequence: TGTGCCAGCAGTAGGGGTACAGGTGAAAAACTGTTTTTT.

This chain joins TRBV18 and TRBJ1-4, with TRBD1 identical over 9 bases. V trimming: 5 bases; J trimming: 7 bases; junction bases outside the gene matches: 5. In germline, CDR1 is KGHSH, CDR2 LQKENI. The CDR3 is made up of 14 amino acids. CDR3 DNA: TGTGCCAGCTCAGGAGGGACAGGGAGTGAAAAACTGTTTTTT. This translates into CASSGGTGSEKLFF.

The chain couples TRBV5-6 to TRBJ1-2, with D perhaps TRBD1 (6 bases). The CDR3 runs 14 residues. CDR1 and CDR2 (germline): SGHDT, YYEEEE. The germline V and J ends were trimmed by 2 bases and 8 bases, with 16 bases remaining between them. The CDR3 sequence is CASSFVTGGRGYTF. The DNA for the CDR3 is TGTGCCAGCAGCTTCGTGACAGGTGGAAGAGGCTACACCTTC.

This chain uses TRBV7-8 with TRBJ2-3, with 9 nucleotides matching TRBD1. The CDR3 extends over 15 amino acids. With V trimmed by 3 bases and J by 2 bases, 3 bases remained unmatched. Germline values: CDR1 SGHVS, CDR2 FQNEAQ. CDR3 amino acids: CASSFDRGYTDTQYF. The CDR3 DNA reads as TGTGCCAGCAGCTTCGACAGGGGGTACACAGATACGCAGTATTTT. Looking up the rest from reference TRBV7-8 and TRBJ2-3 gives the full variable domain: GAGVSQSPRYKVAKRGQDVALRCDPISGHVSLFWYQQALGQGPEFLTYFQNEAQLDKSGLPSDRFFAERPEGSVSTLKIQRTQQEDSAVYLCASSFDRGYTDTQYFGPGTRLTVL.

This clone was observed a handful of times. This chain links TRBV27 with TRBJ2-3; TRBD2 agrees at 8 bases. The ends lost 5 bases at V and 8 bases at J; junction bases unmatched: 6. Germline values: CDR1 MNHEY, CDR2 SMNVEV (reference sequence). The CDR3 is made up of 13 amino acids. CDR3 loop: CASSGTSYGTQYF. The CDR3 region has the DNA TGTGCCAGCAGTGGGACTAGTTACGGTACGCAGTATTTT.

The chain carries TRBV9 and TRBJ1-5, with TRBD1 as a possible D gene (5 bases). Trimming removed 0 bases at V and 4 bases at J, with 11 bases between. The V gene's germline CDR1 is SGDLS and CDR2 YYNGEE. This CDR3 is built from 15 residues. CDR3 DNA sequence: TGTGCCAGCAGCGTAGGGGGGGGAGGGAATCAGCCCCAGCATTTT. This codes for CASSVGGGGNQPQHF.

This clone was seen just once. V gene TRBV4-1 combines with J gene TRBJ1-4; D might be TRBD1 (5 bases). Germline V gene lookup returns CDR1 MGHRA and CDR2 YSYEKL. This CDR3 region has 17 residues. Between the trimmed V and J ends, which lost 3 bases and 0 bases, there was a span of 14 bases. As DNA, the CDR3 is TGCGCCAGCAGCCATACCGGGAGGGGCCCAACTAATGAAAAACTGTTTTTT. The encoded protein is CASSHTGRGPTNEKLFF.

This clone occurred a few times. This chain connects TRBV4-1 to TRBJ2-7, with 7 bases matching TRBD1. Trimming removed 2 bases from V and 0 bases from J; junction bases left unmatched: 16. Per germline, CDR1 MGHRA and CDR2 YSYEKL. The CDR3 spans 19 residues. CDR3 in amino acids: CASSQKGQLVPSSSYEQYF. The CDR3 DNA reads as TGCGCCAGCAGCCAAAAGGGACAGCTTGTGCCCTCGAGCTCCTACGAGCAGTACTTC.

This clone has just a few counts. CDR3: CASSLRTSGSNDEQYF. The CDR3 coding sequence is TGCGCCAGCAGCCTCAGGACTAGCGGGAGTAACGACGAGCAGTACTTC. V usage is TRBV5-1 and J usage is TRBJ2-7; 13 positions agree with TRBD2. The V gene end was trimmed by 4 bases and the J gene end by 5 bases; junction bases not matched to a gene: 9. CDR1 is SGHRS, CDR2 YFSETQ, per germline. The CDR3 covers 16 residues.

A few counts support this clone. The chain carries TRBV11-2 and TRBJ1-1, with a possible D match to TRBD1 (6 bases). Germline V lookup: CDR1 SGHAT, CDR2 FQNNGV. The length of the CDR3 is 17 residues. The ends were cut back, 1 base at V and 4 bases at J, with 19 bases in the middle. The CDR3 sequence is CASSLVPGGRGFTEAFF. CDR3 DNA sequence: TGTGCCAGCAGCTTAGTCCCGGGGGGCAGGGGATTCACTGAAGCTTTCTTT.

This clone came up a few times. The V gene is TRBV5-5, the J gene TRBJ2-6; D unresolved. Trimming removed 0 bases from V and 5 bases from J, with 9 bases in between. The CDR3 spans 15 residues. The germline CDR1 and CDR2 sequences are SGHKS and YYEKEE (reference sequence). The CDR3 nucleotides are TGTGCCAGCAGCTTGGCCGCGTCCTGGGCCAACGTCCTGACTTTC. Residues: CASSLAASWANVLTF.